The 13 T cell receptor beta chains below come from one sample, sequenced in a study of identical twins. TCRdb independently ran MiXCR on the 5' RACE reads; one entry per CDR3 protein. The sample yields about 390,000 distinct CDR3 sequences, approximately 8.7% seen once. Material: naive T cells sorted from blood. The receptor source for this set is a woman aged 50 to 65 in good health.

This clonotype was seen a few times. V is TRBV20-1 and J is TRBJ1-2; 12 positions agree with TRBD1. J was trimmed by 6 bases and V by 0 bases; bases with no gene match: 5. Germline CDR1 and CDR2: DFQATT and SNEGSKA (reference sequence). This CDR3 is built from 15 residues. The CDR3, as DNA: TGCAGTGCTAGAGAACTGGGGACAGGGGGCGATGGCTACACCTTC. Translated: CSARELGTGGDGYTF.

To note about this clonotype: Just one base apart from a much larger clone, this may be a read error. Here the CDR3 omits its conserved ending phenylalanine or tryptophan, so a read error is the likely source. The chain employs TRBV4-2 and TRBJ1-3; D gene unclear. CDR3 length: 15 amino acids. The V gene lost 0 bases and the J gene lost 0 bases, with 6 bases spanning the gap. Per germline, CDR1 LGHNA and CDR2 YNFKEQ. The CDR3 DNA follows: TGTGCCAGCAGCCAAGATCCCGGCTCTGGAAACACCATATATCTT. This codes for CASSQDPGSGNTIYL.

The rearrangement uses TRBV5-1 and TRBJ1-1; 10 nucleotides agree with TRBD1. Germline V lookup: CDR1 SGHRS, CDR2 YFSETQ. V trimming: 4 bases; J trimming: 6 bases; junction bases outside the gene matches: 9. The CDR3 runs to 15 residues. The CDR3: CASSEGTGDGAEAFF. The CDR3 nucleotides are TGCGCCAGCAGCGAAGGGACAGGGGATGGCGCTGAAGCTTTCTTT.

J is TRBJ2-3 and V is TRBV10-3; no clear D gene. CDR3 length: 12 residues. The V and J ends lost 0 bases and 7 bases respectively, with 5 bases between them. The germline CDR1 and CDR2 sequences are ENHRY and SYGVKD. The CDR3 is CAISESRNTQYF. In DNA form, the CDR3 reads TGTGCCATCAGTGAGTCCCGGAATACGCAGTATTTT.

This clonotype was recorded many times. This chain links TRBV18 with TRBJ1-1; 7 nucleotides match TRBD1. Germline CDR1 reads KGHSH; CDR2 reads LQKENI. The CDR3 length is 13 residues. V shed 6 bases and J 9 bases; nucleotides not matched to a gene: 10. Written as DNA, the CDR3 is TGTGCCAGCTCGGGAGGGACAGAAATAAAAGCTTTCTTT. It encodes CASSGGTEIKAFF.

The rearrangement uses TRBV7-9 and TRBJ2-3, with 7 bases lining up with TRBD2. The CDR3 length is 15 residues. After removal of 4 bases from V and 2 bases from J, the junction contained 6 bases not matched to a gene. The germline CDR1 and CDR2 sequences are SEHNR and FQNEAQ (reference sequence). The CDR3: CASSSRDYNTDTQYF. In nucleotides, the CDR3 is TGTGCCAGCAGCTCAAGGGACTATAACACAGATACGCAGTATTTT.

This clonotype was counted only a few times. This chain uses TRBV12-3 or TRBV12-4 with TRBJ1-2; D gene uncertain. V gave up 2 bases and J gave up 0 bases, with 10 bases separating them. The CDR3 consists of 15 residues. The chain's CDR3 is CASSLSPASNYGYTF. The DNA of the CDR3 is TGTGCCAGCAGTTTAAGCCCGGCATCTAACTATGGCTACACCTTC.

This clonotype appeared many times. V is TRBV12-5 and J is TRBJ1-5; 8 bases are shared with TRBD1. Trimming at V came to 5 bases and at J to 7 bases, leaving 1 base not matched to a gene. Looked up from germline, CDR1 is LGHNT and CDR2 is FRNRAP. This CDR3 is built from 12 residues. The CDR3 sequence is CASGPGGQPQHF. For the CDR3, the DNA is TGTGCTAGTGGTCCAGGGGGCCAGCCCCAGCATTTT.

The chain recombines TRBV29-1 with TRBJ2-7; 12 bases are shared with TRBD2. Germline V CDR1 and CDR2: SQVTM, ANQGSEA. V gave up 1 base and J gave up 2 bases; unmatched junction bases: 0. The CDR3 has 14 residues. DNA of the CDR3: TGCAGCGTTGAAGGGACTAGCGGGGCCTACGAGCAGTACTTC. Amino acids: CSVEGTSGAYEQYF.

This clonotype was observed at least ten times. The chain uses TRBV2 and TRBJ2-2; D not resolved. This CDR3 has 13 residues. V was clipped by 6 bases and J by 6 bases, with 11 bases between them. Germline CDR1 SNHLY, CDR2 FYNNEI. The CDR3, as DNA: TGTGCCAGCAGGACGGGTCCTGCCGGGGAGCTGTTTTTT. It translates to CASRTGPAGELFF. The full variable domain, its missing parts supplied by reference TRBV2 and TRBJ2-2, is EPEVTQTPSHQVTQMGQEVILRCVPISNHLYFYWYRQILGQKVEFLVSFYNNEISEKSEIFDDQFSVERPDGSNFTLKIRSTKLEDSAMYFCASRTGPAGELFFGEGSRLTVL.

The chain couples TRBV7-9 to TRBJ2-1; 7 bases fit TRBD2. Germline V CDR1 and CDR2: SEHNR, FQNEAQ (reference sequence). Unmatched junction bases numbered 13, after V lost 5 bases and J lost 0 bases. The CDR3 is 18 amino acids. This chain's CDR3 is CASSPRGGTPHSYNEQFF. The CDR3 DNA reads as TGTGCCAGCAGCCCTAGGGGAGGGACGCCACACTCCTACAATGAGCAGTTCTTC.

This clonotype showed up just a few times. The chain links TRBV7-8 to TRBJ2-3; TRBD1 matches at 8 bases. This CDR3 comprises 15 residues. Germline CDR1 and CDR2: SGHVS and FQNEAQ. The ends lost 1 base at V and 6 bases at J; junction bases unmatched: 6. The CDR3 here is CASSLDGTGWDTQYF. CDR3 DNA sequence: TGTGCCAGCAGCTTAGATGGGACAGGATGGGATACGCAGTATTTT.

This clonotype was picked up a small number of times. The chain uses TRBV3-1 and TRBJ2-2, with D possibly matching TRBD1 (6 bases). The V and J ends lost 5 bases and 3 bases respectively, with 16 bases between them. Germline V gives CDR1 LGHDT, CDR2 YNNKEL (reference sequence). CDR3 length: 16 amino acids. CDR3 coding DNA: TGTGCCAGCAGCTCAACTTTAGGGGGTGACACCGGGGAGCTGTTTTTT. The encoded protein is CASSSTLGGDTGELFF.